Following are 18 T cell receptor beta chains from one sample sequenced in a study of response to subunit inactivated influenza vaccine. TCRdb reprocessed the RT-PCR reads via MiXCR and lists one record per CDR3 protein. The sample includes roughly 550,000 distinct CDR3 sequences, under 25% of them seen just once. This same sample was also taken into another study, of T cells expressing NK-cell markers. That report notes: The cDNA for TCR beta came from 5'RACE template switching with UMIs.

This sample comprised CD4+ T cells sorted from PBMCs, obtained less than 13 days after vaccination. The source of these receptors is a man aged 45-60 years who received an inactivated influenza vaccine.

The table lists this clonotype with a few counts. This chain uses TRBV5-1 with TRBJ2-1; 14 nucleotides match TRBD2. The V gene end was trimmed by 4 bases and the J gene end by 8 bases; junction bases not matched to a gene: 14. The CDR3 runs to 18 residues. Germline V gene data show CDR1 as SGHRS and CDR2 as YFSETQ. This CDR3 reads CASSRGTSGSYFADEQFF. In DNA form, the CDR3 reads TGCGCCAGCAGCCGCGGGACTAGCGGGAGTTATTTTGCGGATGAGCAGTTCTTC.

This chain uses TRBV15 with TRBJ2-1; D possibly corresponds to TRBD2 (5 bases). The CDR3 runs to 15 residues. Germline V gene data show CDR1 as LNHNV and CDR2 as YYDKDF (reference sequence). V was trimmed by 1 base and J by 0 bases, leaving 7 bases between them. This chain's CDR3 is CATSRGAASYNEQFF. DNA of the CDR3: TGTGCCACCAGCAGAGGAGCGGCCTCCTACAATGAGCAGTTCTTC.

This clonotype has ten or more counts. V gene TRBV5-5 combines with J gene TRBJ2-1, with D possibly being TRBD1 or TRBD2 (5 bases each). The CDR3 has 12 residues. Trimming took 4 bases from V and 7 from J, leaving 9 bases between them. The germline gives CDR1 SGHKS, CDR2 YYEKEE (reference sequence). In DNA, the CDR3 is TGTGCCAGCAGCAGAGGGGTGAATGAGCAGTTCTTC. Translating it yields CASSRGVNEQFF.

This clonotype has more than one count but fewer than ten. The CDR3 nucleotides read TGCGCCAGCAGCTGGAGCGCCCAAGAGACCCAGTACTTC. As protein: CASSWSAQETQYF. The J gene is TRBJ2-5, the V gene TRBV5-1; no clear D. The CDR3 is 13 residues long. V lost 3 bases to trimming and J lost 1 base, with 7 bases between them. Germline loops: CDR1 SGHRS, CDR2 YFSETQ.

This CDR3 is CASSLALGGGSYNEQFF. DNA for the CDR3: TGCGCCAGCAGCTTGGCCTTGGGCGGGGGATCCTACAATGAGCAGTTCTTC. The chain joins TRBV5-1 to TRBJ2-1, with TRBD2 matching over 7 bases. CDR1 and CDR2 (germline): SGHRS, YFSETQ. This CDR3 region has 17 residues. V lost 0 bases to trimming and J lost 1 base; unmatched junction nucleotides: 7.

This clonotype was seen more than once but under ten times. This chain uses TRBV20-1 with TRBJ2-4; 9 bases fit TRBD2. Germline lookup yields CDR1 DFQATT and CDR2 SNEGSKA (reference sequence). The CDR3 spans 14 residues. V dropped 5 bases and J dropped 0; count of bases not matched to a gene: 2. The CDR3 DNA is TGCAGTGCTGGCGGGGGGGTAGCCAAAAACATTCAGTACTTC. Translating gives CSAGGGVAKNIQYF.

In its sample, this clonotype was seen a few times. The chain recombines TRBV7-9 with TRBJ2-5; D is perhaps TRBD1 (6 bases). Trimming cost V 5 bases and J 2 bases, with 18 bases left between them. CDR3 length: 16 amino acids. Germline V lookup: CDR1 SEHNR, CDR2 FQNEAQ (reference sequence). The CDR3 loop reads CASSILSGTSQETQYF. CDR3 nucleotides: TGTGCCAGCAGCATCTTATCTGGGACAAGTCAAGAGACCCAGTACTTC.

This clonotype was recorded a few times. CDR3 DNA sequence: TGTGCCAGCAGCTTAGAAAGGGGGAGTGAGCAGTTCTTC. This codes for CASSLERGSEQFF. The V gene is TRBV7-9, the J gene TRBJ2-1; maybe TRBD1 (6 bases). The CDR3 has 13 residues. V gave up 1 base and J gave up 9 bases, with 10 bases separating them. Germline CDR1 SEHNR, CDR2 FQNEAQ (reference sequence).

The chain has TRBV5-1 and TRBJ1-6; 7 positions match TRBD1. The CDR3 length is 15 residues. The trim removed 4 bases at V and 8 bases at J, leaving 9 bases unmatched. Looked up from germline, CDR1 is SGHRS and CDR2 is YFSETQ. The DNA for the CDR3 is TGCGCCAGCAGCCTGGATCGACAGGGAGATTCACCCCTCCACTTT. Translation: CASSLDRQGDSPLHF.

The rearrangement joins TRBV6-1 to TRBJ2-6; a weak D match, TRBD2 (6 bases). The CDR3 runs to 13 residues. Germline V gives CDR1 MNHNS, CDR2 SASEGT. The ends were cut back, 7 bases at V and 2 bases at J, with 6 bases in the middle. The CDR3 DNA reads TGTGCCAGCACGGGGGCTGGGGCCAACGTCCTGACTTTC. Translation: CASTGAGANVLTF.

V usage is TRBV29-1 and J usage is TRBJ2-3; tentatively, D is TRBD2 (6 bases). From germline, CDR1 is SQVTM and CDR2 ANQGSEA. This CDR3 has 14 amino acids. The germline V and J ends were trimmed by 6 bases and 0 bases, with 13 bases remaining between them. The CDR3 spells CSVVTSSSTDTQYF. The CDR3 DNA is TGCAGCGTCGTAACTAGCAGTAGCACAGATACGCAGTATTTT.

This chain links TRBV20-1 with TRBJ1-5; no clear D. This CDR3 has 13 residues. The V gene's germline CDR1 is DFQATT and CDR2 SNEGSKA (reference sequence). Trimming pared 2 bases from V and 4 bases from J, leaving 9 bases between. CDR3 nucleotide sequence: TGCAGTGCTAGATACGAAGGAAATCAGCCCCAGCATTTT. Protein: CSARYEGNQPQHF.

In this sample, this clonotype turned up many times. V gene TRBV5-6 combines with J gene TRBJ1-5; D is perhaps TRBD1 (5 bases). The V end was cut by 3 bases, the J end by 2 bases, with 12 bases between. CDR1 is SGHDT, CDR2 YYEEEE, per germline. CDR3 length: 15 amino acids. CDR3 protein: CASSSQGGGNQPQHF. DNA of the CDR3: TGTGCCAGCAGCTCCCAGGGAGGCGGCAATCAGCCCCAGCATTTT.

This clonotype was observed a few times. V usage is TRBV12-3 or TRBV12-4 and J usage is TRBJ2-2, with D possibly matching TRBD2 (6 bases). V was clipped by 6 bases and J by 3 bases, with 11 bases between them. The length of the CDR3 is 14 residues. The CDR3 here is CASRGRRDTGELFF. The CDR3 DNA reads TGTGCCAGCAGGGGACGGAGGGACACCGGGGAGCTGTTTTTT.

The V and J genes are TRBV20-1 and TRBJ2-1, with D uncertain. From germline, CDR1 is DFQATT and CDR2 SNEGSKA (reference sequence). Trimming pared 0 bases from V and 5 bases from J, leaving 8 bases between. The CDR3 spans 13 residues. The CDR3 DNA reads TGCAGTGCTAGAGATCCGAGAGACAATGAGCAGTTCTTC. This codes for CSARDPRDNEQFF.

This clonotype was seen a few times. The rearrangement uses TRBV4-1 and TRBJ1-1, with no clear D. The CDR3 sequence is 14 residues long. Germline CDR1 MGHRA, CDR2 YSYEKL. The ends were cut back, 3 bases at V and 1 base at J, with 9 bases in the middle. The CDR3 spells CASSQDLRNTEAFF. CDR3 DNA: TGCGCCAGCAGCCAGGACCTCAGGAACACTGAAGCTTTCTTT.

This clonotype occurred a few times. A clone one base away is much larger, so this may be a read error. The chain employs TRBV12-3 or TRBV12-4 and TRBJ1-5, with TRBD1 matching 9 bases. This CDR3 region has 14 residues. With 1 base clipped from V and 5 bases from J, the junction kept 0 bases outside the gene matches. The DNA for the CDR3 is TGTGCCAGCAGTTTAGGACAGGGGGATCAGCCCCAGCATTTT. Protein product: CASSLGQGDQPQHF.

The chain employs TRBV20-1 and TRBJ2-5; perhaps TRBD2 as D (6 bases). CDR1 is DFQATT and CDR2 is SNEGSKA in the germline V gene (reference sequence). The V and J ends lost 6 bases and 2 bases respectively, with 16 bases between them. The length of the CDR3 is 14 residues. CDR3 region: CSAPAGGSQETQYF. CDR3 nucleotides: TGCAGTGCCCCGGCCGGGGGAAGTCAAGAGACCCAGTACTTC.